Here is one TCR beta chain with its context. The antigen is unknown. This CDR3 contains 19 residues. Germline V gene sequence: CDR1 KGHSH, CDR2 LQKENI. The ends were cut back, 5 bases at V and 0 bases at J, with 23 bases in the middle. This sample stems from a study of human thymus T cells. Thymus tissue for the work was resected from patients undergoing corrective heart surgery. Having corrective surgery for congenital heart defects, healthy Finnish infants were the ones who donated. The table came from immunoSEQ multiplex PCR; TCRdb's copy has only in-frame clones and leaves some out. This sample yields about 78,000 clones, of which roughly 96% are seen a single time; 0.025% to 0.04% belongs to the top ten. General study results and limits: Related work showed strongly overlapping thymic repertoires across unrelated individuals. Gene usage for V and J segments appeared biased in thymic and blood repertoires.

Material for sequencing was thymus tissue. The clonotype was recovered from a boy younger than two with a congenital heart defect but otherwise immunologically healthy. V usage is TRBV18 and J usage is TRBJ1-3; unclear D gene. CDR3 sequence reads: CASSSNLGTQLVSGNTIYF. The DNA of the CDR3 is TGTGCCAGCTCATCCAATCTGGGAACACAACTAGTCTCTGGAAACACCATATATTTT.